These 7 T cell receptor beta chains share one sample of origin, sequenced in a study of T cells in localized non-small cell lung cancer. Clones were read by immunoSEQ multiplex PCR, and TCRdb kept only the in-frame ones, dropping some. Of about 26,000 clones listed, roughly 80% are singletons. Sample: peripheral blood, taken before any cancer treatment. Every receptor here comes from a man aged 40-75 years with stage III squamous cell lung carcinoma.

The chain links TRBV20-1 to TRBJ2-3; unclear D gene. CDR3 length equals 11 residues. Trimming removed 3 bases from V and 5 bases from J, with 6 bases in between. CDR1 and CDR2 from the germline V gene are DFQATT and SNEGSKA (reference sequence). Written as DNA, the CDR3 is TGCAGTGCTAGGGCGTTAGATACGCAGTATTTT. Translation: CSARALDTQYF.

The V gene is TRBV19, the J gene TRBJ2-1; 10 nucleotides line up with TRBD2. The CDR3 is 14 amino acids. Germline CDR1 LNHDA, CDR2 SQIVND (reference sequence). Germline trimming cut 8 bases from V and 4 bases from J; bases unmatched to any gene: 5. CDR3 amino acids: CASGDSGGYNEQFF. The CDR3 nucleotides are TGTGCCAGTGGAGATAGCGGGGGGTACAATGAGCAGTTCTTC.

CDR3 in amino acids: CASSWGDEQFF. CDR3 coding DNA: TGTGCCAGCAGCTGGGGCGATGAGCAGTTCTTC. The V and J genes are TRBV13 and TRBJ2-1; D is possibly TRBD1 (5 bases). CDR1 PRHDT and CDR2 FYEKMQ come from the germline V gene (reference sequence). CDR3 length equals 11 residues. Trimming shortened V by 4 bases and J by 8 bases, and 6 bases separated the two germline ends.

This clone was seen just once. The chain is built from TRBV2 and TRBJ1-6; no clear D gene. Per germline, CDR1 SNHLY and CDR2 FYNNEI. The CDR3 has 14 residues. The V end lost 3 bases, the J end lost 8 bases, and 11 bases lay between the germline ends. The CDR3: CASSDPSEYSPLHF. The CDR3 nucleotides read TGTGCCAGCAGTGACCCGAGCGAGTATTCACCCCTCCACTTT.

This chain links TRBV5-1 with TRBJ1-4; 9 bases match TRBD1. Germline CDR1 SGHRS, CDR2 YFSETQ. Unmatched junction bases numbered 14, after V lost 7 bases and J lost 4 bases. This CDR3 is built from 17 residues. The CDR3 here is CASQLGQGQWGNEKLFF. DNA for the CDR3: TGCGCCAGCCAACTTGGACAGGGGCAGTGGGGTAATGAAAAACTGTTTTTT.

V usage is TRBV6-1 and J usage is TRBJ1-5; weak D call: TRBD1 (6 bases). The CDR3 length is 15 residues. CDR1 is MNHNS, CDR2 SASEGT, per germline. V lost 6 bases and J lost 5, with 17 bases in between. The CDR3 loop reads CASSGGPGMYQPQHF. Written as DNA, the CDR3 is TGTGCCAGCAGCGGGGGGCCCGGGATGTATCAGCCCCAGCATTTT.

V gene TRBV19 combines with J gene TRBJ1-2; TRBD1 matches 7 bases. CDR3 length equals 15 residues. Germline CDR1 reads LNHDA; CDR2 reads SQIVND (reference sequence). V trimming: 7 bases; J trimming: 8 bases; junction bases outside the gene matches: 16. The chain's CDR3 is CASMAGRDRVIGYTF. CDR3 nucleotides: TGTGCCAGTATGGCAGGCCGCGACAGGGTAATCGGCTACACCTTC. The full variable domain, in which reference TRBV19 and TRBJ1-2 provide the parts outside the CDR3, is DGGITQSPKYLFRKEGQNVTLSCEQNLNHDAMYWYRQDPGQGLRLIYYSQIVNDFQKGDIAEGYSVSREKKESFPLTVTSAQKNPTAFYLCASMAGRDRVIGYTFGSGTRLTVV.